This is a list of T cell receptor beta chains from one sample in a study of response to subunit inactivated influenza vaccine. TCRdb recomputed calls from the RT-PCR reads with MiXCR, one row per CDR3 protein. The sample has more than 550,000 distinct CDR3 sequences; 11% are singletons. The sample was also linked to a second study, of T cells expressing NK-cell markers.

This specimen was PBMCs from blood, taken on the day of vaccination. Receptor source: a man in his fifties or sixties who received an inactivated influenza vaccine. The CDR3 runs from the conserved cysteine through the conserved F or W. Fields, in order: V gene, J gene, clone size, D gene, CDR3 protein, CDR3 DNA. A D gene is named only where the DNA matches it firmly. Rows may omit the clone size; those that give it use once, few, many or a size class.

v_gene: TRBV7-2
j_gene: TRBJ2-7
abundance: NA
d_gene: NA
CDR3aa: CASSPVTFNEQYF
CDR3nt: TGTGCCAGCAGCCCTGTCACGTTCAACGAGCAGTACTTC

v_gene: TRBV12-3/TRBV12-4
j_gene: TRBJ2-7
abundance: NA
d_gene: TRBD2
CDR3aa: CASSFAGAGEQYF
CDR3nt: TGTGCCAGCAGTTTTGCGGGAGCCGGCGAGCAGTACTTC

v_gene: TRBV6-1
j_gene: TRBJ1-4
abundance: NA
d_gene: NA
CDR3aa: CASSPRARGLANEKLFF
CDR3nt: TGTGCCAGCAGCCCCCGAGCCAGGGGTCTTGCTAATGAAAAACTGTTTTTT

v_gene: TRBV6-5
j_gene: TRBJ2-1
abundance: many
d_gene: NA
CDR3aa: CASSWGVRGGNEQFF
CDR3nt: TGTGCCAGCAGTTGGGGAGTAAGGGGAGGCAATGAGCAGTTCTTC

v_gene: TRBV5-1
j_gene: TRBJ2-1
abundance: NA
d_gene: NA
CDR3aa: CASSHGRDRVANNEQFF
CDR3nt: TGCGCCAGCAGCCACGGGAGAGACAGGGTGGCTAACAATGAGCAGTTCTTC

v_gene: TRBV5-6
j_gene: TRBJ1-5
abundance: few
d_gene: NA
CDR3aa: CASSLGQGGFQPQHF
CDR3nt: TGTGCCAGCAGCTTGGGGCAGGGCGGCTTTCAGCCCCAGCATTTT

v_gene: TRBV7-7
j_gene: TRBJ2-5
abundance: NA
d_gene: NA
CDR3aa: CASSSRGLQETQYF
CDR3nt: TGTGCCAGCAGCTCCCGGGGCCTTCAAGAGACCCAGTACTTC

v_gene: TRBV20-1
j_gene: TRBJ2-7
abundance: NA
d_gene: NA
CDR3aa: CSALQEPLYEQYF
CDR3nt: TGCAGTGCTCTACAGGAGCCGCTGTACGAGCAGTACTTC

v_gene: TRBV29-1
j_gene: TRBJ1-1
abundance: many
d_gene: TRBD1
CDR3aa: CSATGGFDTEAFF
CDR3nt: TGCAGCGCTACAGGGGGCTTTGACACTGAAGCTTTCTTT

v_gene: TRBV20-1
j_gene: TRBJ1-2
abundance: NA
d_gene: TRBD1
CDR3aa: CSARDRGRSYGYTF
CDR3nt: TGCAGTGCTAGAGATAGGGGGCGCAGCTATGGCTACACCTTC

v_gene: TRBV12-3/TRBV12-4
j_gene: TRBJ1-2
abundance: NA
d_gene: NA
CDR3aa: CASSYDSYGYTF
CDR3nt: TGTGCCAGCAGTTACGATTCATATGGCTACACCTTC

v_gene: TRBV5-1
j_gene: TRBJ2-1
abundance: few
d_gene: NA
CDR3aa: CASRGSQIYNEQFF
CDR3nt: TGCGCCAGCAGGGGTTCCCAAATTTACAATGAGCAGTTCTTC

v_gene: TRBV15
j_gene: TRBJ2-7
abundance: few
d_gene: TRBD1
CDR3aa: CATSFDRGLSYEQYF
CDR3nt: TGTGCCACCAGCTTTGACAGGGGCCTCTCCTACGAGCAGTACTTC

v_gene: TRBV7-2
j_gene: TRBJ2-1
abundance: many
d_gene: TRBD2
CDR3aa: CASSLEGLAGGNEQFF
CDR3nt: TGTGCCAGCAGCCTAGAGGGACTAGCGGGAGGCAATGAGCAGTTCTTC

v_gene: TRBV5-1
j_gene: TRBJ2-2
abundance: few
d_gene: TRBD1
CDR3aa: CASSLGTDVNTGELFF
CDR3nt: TGCGCCAGCAGCTTAGGGACAGATGTCAACACCGGGGAGCTGTTTTTT

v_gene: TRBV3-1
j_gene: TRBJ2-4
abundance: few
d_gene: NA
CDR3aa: CASSQAGQNIQYF
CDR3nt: TGTGCCAGCAGCCAAGCGGGGCAAAACATTCAGTACTTC

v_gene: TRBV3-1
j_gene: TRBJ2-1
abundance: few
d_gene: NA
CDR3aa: CASSQDPEYNEQFF
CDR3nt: TGTGCCAGCAGCCAAGACCCAGAGTACAATGAGCAGTTCTTC

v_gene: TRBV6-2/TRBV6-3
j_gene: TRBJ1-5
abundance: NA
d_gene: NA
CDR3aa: CASSYEDSYTISPQHF
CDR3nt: TGTGCCAGCAGTTACGAGGACAGTTATACCATCTCGCCCCAGCATTTT

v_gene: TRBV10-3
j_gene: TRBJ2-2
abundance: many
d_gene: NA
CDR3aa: CAISESGNTNTGELFF
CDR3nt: TGTGCCATCAGTGAGTCGGGAAATACAAACACCGGGGAGCTGTTTTTT

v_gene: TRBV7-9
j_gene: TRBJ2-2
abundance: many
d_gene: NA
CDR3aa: CASSLDTGNTGELFF
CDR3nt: TGTGCCAGCAGCTTAGATACCGGAAACACCGGGGAGCTGTTTTTT

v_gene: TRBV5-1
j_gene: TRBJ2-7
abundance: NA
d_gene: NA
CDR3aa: CASSWSNSYEQYF
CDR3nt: TGCGCCAGCAGCTGGTCGAACTCCTACGAGCAGTACTTC

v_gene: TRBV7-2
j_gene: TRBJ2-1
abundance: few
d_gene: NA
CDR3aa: CASSLGSSPNEQFF
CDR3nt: TGTGCCAGCAGCTTAGGCAGCAGTCCGAATGAGCAGTTCTTC

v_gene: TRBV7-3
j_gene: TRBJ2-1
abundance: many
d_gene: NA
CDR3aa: CASSMELVTQNNEQFF
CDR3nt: TGTGCCAGCAGCATGGAACTAGTTACTCAGAACAATGAGCAGTTCTTC

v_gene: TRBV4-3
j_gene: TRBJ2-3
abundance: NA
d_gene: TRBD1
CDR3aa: CASSQGTGGLTDTQYF
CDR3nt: TGCGCCAGCAGCCAAGGGACAGGGGGTTTGACAGATACGCAGTATTTT

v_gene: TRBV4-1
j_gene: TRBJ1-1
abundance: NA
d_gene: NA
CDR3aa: CASSQVGAGTEAFF
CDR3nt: TGCGCCAGCAGCCAAGTCGGGGCTGGTACTGAAGCTTTCTTT

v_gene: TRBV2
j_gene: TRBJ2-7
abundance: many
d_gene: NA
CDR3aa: CASRNRATYEQYF
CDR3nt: TGTGCCAGCAGAAACAGGGCGACCTACGAGCAGTACTTC

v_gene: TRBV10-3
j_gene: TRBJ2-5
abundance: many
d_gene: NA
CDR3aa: CATSGYSTIQETQYF
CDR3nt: TGTGCCACCTCGGGCTACTCAACCATCCAAGAGACCCAGTACTTC

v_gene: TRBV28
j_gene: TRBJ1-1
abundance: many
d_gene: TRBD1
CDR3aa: CASSSGQGGTEAFF
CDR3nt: TGTGCCAGCAGTAGCGGACAGGGCGGGACTGAAGCTTTCTTT

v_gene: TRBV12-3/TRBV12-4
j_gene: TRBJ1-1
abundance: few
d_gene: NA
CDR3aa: CASSKRGASSTAFF
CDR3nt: TGTGCCAGCAGCAAACGTGGGGCCTCTTCGACGGCTTTCTTT

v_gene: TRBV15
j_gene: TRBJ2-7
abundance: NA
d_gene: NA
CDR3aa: CPTSRDLGYEQYF
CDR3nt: TGTCCCACCAGCAGAGATCTGGGATACGAGCAGTACTTC

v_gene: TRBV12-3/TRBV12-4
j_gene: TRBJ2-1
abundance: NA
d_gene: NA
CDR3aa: CASSFRLNHNEQFF
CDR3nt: TGTGCCAGCAGTTTCCGGCTCAACCACAATGAGCAGTTCTTC

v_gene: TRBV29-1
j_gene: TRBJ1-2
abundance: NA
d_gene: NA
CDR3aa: CSVGSPNYGYTF
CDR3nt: TGCAGCGTTGGCAGCCCAAACTATGGCTACACCTTC

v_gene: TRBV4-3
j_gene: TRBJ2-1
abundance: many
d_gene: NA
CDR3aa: CASSPRIRMGRNEQFF
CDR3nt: TGCGCCAGCAGCCCCCGAATAAGGATGGGACGCAATGAGCAGTTCTTC

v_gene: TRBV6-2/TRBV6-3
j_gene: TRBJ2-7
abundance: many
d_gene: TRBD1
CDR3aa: CASSKTGTGRYEQYF
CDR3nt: TGTGCCAGCAGTAAAACCGGGACAGGTCGCTACGAGCAGTACTTC

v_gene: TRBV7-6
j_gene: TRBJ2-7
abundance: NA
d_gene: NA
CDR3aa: CASSLGSGFRYF
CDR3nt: TGTGCCAGCAGCTTAGGTTCCGGGTTCAGGTACTTC

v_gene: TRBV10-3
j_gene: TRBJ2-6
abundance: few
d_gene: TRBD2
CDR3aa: CAISSSGNSPGANVLTF
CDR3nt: TGTGCCATCAGCTCTAGCGGGAATTCTCCTGGGGCCAACGTCCTGACTTTC

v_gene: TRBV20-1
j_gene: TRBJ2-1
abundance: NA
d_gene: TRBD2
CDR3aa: CSARPSGTYNEQFF
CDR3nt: TGCAGTGCTAGGCCTAGCGGAACCTACAATGAGCAGTTCTTC

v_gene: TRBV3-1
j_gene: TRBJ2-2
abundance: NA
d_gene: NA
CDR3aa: CASSQDAGFFRELFF
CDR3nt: TGTGCCAGCAGCCAAGATGCAGGGTTTTTCCGGGAGCTGTTTTTT

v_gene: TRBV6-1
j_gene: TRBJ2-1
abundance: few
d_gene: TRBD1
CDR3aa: CASRVFWTGPHNEQFF
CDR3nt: TGTGCCAGCAGGGTTTTTTGGACAGGGCCCCACAATGAGCAGTTCTTC

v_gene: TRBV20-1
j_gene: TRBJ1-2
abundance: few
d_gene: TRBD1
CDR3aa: CSASARGVGYGYTF
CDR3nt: TGCAGTGCTAGCGCCAGGGGGGTCGGCTATGGCTACACCTTC

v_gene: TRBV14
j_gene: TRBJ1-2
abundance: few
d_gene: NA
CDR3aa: CASSHLDSYFGGYTF
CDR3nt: TGTGCCAGCAGCCACTTGGACAGTTATTTTGGGGGCTACACCTTC

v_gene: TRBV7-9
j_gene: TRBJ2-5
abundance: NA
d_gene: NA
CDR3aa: CASSSPRGTQYF
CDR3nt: TGTGCCAGCAGCTCCCCAAGGGGGACCCAGTACTTC

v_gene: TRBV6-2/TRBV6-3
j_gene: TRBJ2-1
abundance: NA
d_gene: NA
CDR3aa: CASSRDSLSSYNEQFF
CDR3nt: TGTGCCAGCAGTAGGGACTCCCTCAGCTCCTACAATGAGCAGTTCTTC

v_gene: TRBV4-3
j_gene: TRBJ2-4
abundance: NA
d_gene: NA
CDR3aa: CASSQNFLAGDNIQYF
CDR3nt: TGCGCCAGCAGCCAAAACTTTCTGGCAGGGGACAACATTCAGTACTTC

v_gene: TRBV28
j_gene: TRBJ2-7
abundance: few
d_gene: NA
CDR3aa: CASSPGVTYEQYF
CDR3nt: TGTGCCAGCAGCCCGGGGGTTACGTACGAGCAGTACTTC

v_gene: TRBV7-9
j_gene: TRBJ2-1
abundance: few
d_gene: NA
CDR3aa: CASSPPGLPYNEQFF
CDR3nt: TGTGCCAGCAGCCCCCCGGGACTCCCCTACAATGAGCAGTTCTTC

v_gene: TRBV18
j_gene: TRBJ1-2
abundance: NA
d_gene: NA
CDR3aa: CASSKDQRSYGYTF
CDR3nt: TGTGCCAGCTCAAAAGACCAGCGATCATATGGCTACACCTTC

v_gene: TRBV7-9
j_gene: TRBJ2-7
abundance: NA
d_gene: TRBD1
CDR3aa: CASSSDRGPAYEQYF
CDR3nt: TGTGCCAGCAGCTCAGACAGGGGGCCAGCCTACGAGCAGTACTTC